Each of the 25 T cell receptor beta chains below was sequenced from the same sample in a study of beta chain features in type 1 diabetes. For these receptors, no antigen is known. Study-wide findings and caveats: A moderate, significant TCRB CDR3 shortening appeared in type 1 diabetes across four CD4+ subsets.

Reverse transcription of all isolated RNA meant that expressed TCRB transcripts were sequenced. Assay: immunoSEQ multiplex PCR; the TCRdb copy retains only in-frame clones and omits some. The sample consists of nearly 700,000 clones, roughly 12% of them appearing once. Specimen: naive CD4+ T cells from blood. The receptors originated from a man younger than 30 with type 1 diabetes.

This clone was observed a few times. This chain links TRBV2 with TRBJ1-5, with unresolved D. V shed 3 bases and J shed 0 bases, with 9 bases lying between them. CDR1 is SNHLY, CDR2 FYNNEI, per germline. The CDR3 runs 15 residues. The CDR3 region is CASSDRPNSNQPQHF. DNA of the CDR3: TGTGCCAGCAGTGACCGCCCAAATAGCAATCAGCCCCAGCATTTT.

This clone was counted between two and nine times. The rearrangement joins TRBV30 to TRBJ1-2; possibly TRBD1 for D (6 bases). Trimming shortened V by 4 bases and J by 14 bases, and 20 bases separated the two germline ends. Germline-derived CDR1 and CDR2 are GTSNPN and SVGIG (reference sequence). This CDR3 contains 12 residues. The CDR3 loop reads CAWKGAGHDPTF. The DNA for the CDR3 is TGTGCCTGGAAAGGAGCGGGACACGACCCGACCTTC.

The chain has TRBV28 and TRBJ1-2, with D tentatively TRBD1 (5 bases). Germline values: CDR1 MDHEN, CDR2 SYDVKM. Between the trimmed V and J ends, which lost 1 base and 7 bases, there was a span of 13 bases. The CDR3 is made up of 14 amino acids. The CDR3 region has the DNA TGTGCCAGCAGTTTATTAGGGACGGCCTTTGGCTACACCTTC. This codes for CASSLLGTAFGYTF.

Comments on this clone: Additional DNA sequences in this sample encode the identical CDR3. The J gene is TRBJ1-4, the V gene TRBV7-9, with TRBD1 identical over 8 bases. Losses at the gene ends were 4 bases for V and 5 bases for J; bases not matched to a gene: 3. The CDR3 is 14 amino acids. Germline V gene data show CDR1 as SEHNR and CDR2 as FQNEAQ (reference sequence). CDR3 sequence: CASSSTGGNEKLFF. The CDR3 nucleotides are TGTGCCAGCAGCTCCACAGGGGGGAATGAAAAACTGTTTTTT.

The V gene is TRBV2, the J gene TRBJ2-7; D may correspond to TRBD1 or TRBD2 (5 bases each). CDR1 and CDR2 (germline): SNHLY, FYNNEI. Trimming left V 7 bases short and J 9 bases short, with 22 bases between. There are 14 residues in the CDR3. Here the CDR3 reads CASIPDTPTRGQYF. CDR3 nucleotide sequence: TGTGCCAGCATACCGGACACCCCTACGAGGGGGCAGTACTTC. Complete variable domain (other parts from reference TRBV2 and TRBJ2-7): EPEVTQTPSHQVTQMGQEVILRCVPISNHLYFYWYRQILGQKVEFLVSFYNNEISEKSEIFDDQFSVERPDGSNFTLKIRSTKLEDSAMYFCASIPDTPTRGQYFGPGTRLTVT.

The V and J genes are TRBV9 and TRBJ2-1; D is unresolved. CDR1 and CDR2 from the germline V gene are SGDLS and YYNGEE. V shed 0 bases and J shed 7 bases, with 11 bases lying between them. The CDR3 extends over 14 amino acids. The CDR3: CASSVDYRTNEQFF. CDR3 sequence (DNA): TGTGCCAGCAGCGTAGATTACAGAACTAATGAGCAGTTCTTC.

The chain recombines TRBV5-1 with TRBJ2-2, with D possibly being TRBD2 (6 bases). Trimming shortened V by 4 bases and J by 4 bases, and 20 bases separated the two germline ends. The CDR3 is 17 amino acids. Germline CDR1 and CDR2: SGHRS and YFSETQ. The DNA for the CDR3 is TGCGCCAGCAGCCCCTTGGCGGGGCGCTCGGTCACCGGGGAGCTGTTTTTT. It is translated as CASSPLAGRSVTGELFF.

The chain employs TRBV27 and TRBJ1-5; the D is unclear. Germline V gene lookup returns CDR1 MNHEY and CDR2 SMNVEV (reference sequence). CDR3 length: 13 residues. Trimming cost V 3 bases and J 5 bases, with 8 bases left between them. The CDR3 loop is CASSFRADQPQHF. CDR3 sequence (DNA): TGTGCCAGCAGTTTTCGGGCGGATCAGCCCCAGCATTTT.

The chain uses TRBV9 and TRBJ2-1, with D possibly being TRBD2 (5 bases). The CDR3 extends over 14 amino acids. Germline CDR1 SGDLS, CDR2 YYNGEE. Trimming removed 4 bases from V and 12 bases from J, with 20 bases in between. CDR3 bases: TGTGCCAGCAGCCCCGCGGCTGGACTCCTAGGGCAGTTCTTC. Encoded protein: CASSPAAGLLGQFF.

This chain connects TRBV6-1 to TRBJ2-3, with 7 bases identical to TRBD1. V was pared by 6 bases and J by 2 bases, with 5 bases of the junction left unmatched. The CDR3 is 14 residues long. Per the germline V gene, CDR1 is MNHNS and CDR2 is SASEGT. The CDR3 sequence: CASSQTGNTDTQYF. The CDR3 DNA is TGTGCCAGCAGCCAGACAGGGAACACAGATACGCAGTATTTT.

The sample holds a few counts of this clone. The chain uses TRBV5-6 and TRBJ2-1; D might be TRBD1 (5 bases). The length of the CDR3 is 16 residues. CDR1 and CDR2 from the germline V gene are SGHDT and YYEEEE. Trimming pared 1 base from V and 0 bases from J, leaving 11 bases between. CDR3: CASSLRQPSSYNEQFF. The CDR3 bases are TGTGCCAGCAGCTTGAGACAGCCCAGCTCCTACAATGAGCAGTTCTTC.

This clone was counted only a few times. The rearrangement links TRBV28 to TRBJ2-5; the D gene is possibly TRBD2 (6 bases). V shed 3 bases and J shed 1 base, with 12 bases lying between them. Germline lookup yields CDR1 MDHEN and CDR2 SYDVKM. The CDR3 covers 15 residues. CDR3 protein: CASSFGGQGQETQYF. The CDR3 region has the DNA TGTGCCAGCAGTTTCGGAGGGCAGGGCCAAGAGACCCAGTACTTC.

The chain combines TRBV5-1 with TRBJ2-3; 10 nucleotides match TRBD2. Germline V gives CDR1 SGHRS, CDR2 YFSETQ. Trimming took 1 base from V and 2 from J; bases not matched to a gene: 4. The CDR3 contains 16 residues. CDR3: CASSLLTSGATDTQYF. The DNA for the CDR3 is TGCGCCAGCAGCTTGTTAACTAGCGGGGCCACAGATACGCAGTATTTT. The variable domain in full, completed from reference TRBV5-1 and TRBJ2-3, reads KAGVTQTPRYLIKTRGQQVTLSCSPISGHRSVSWYQQTPGQGLQFLFEYFSETQRNKGNFPGRFSGRQFSNSRSEMNVSTLELGDSALYLCASSLLTSGATDTQYFGPGTRLTVL.

This clone was seen a few times. This chain joins TRBV25-1 and TRBJ2-2; no reliable D call. Germline V gene data show CDR1 as MGHDK and CDR2 as SYGVNS. V was pared by 1 base and J by 7 bases, with 7 bases between. The CDR3 consists of 13 residues. The CDR3 region is CASSELGIGELFF. CDR3 nucleotide sequence: TGTGCCAGCAGTGAATTGGGGATCGGGGAGCTGTTTTTT.

CDR3 sequence: CASSEGGRTTNEKLFF. CDR3 in DNA: TGTGCCAGCAGTGAAGGAGGTCGAACAACTAATGAAAAACTGTTTTTT. The chain employs TRBV2 and TRBJ1-4; unclear D gene. The V end lost 1 base, the J end lost 0 bases, and 9 bases lay between the germline ends. CDR1 and CDR2 from the germline V gene are SNHLY and FYNNEI. The CDR3 runs to 16 residues.

There are a few counts of this clone. The V gene is TRBV5-1, the J gene TRBJ2-3; D is ambiguous. The CDR3 is 16 residues long. Between the trimmed V and J ends, which lost 0 bases and 0 bases, there was a span of 11 bases. Germline V CDR1 and CDR2: SGHRS, YFSETQ. CDR3 DNA sequence: TGCGCCAGCAGCTTGGCCGGGTTTTCTAGCACAGATACGCAGTATTTT. As protein: CASSLAGFSSTDTQYF.

V and J are TRBV19 and TRBJ1-2, with TRBD1 matching 7 bases. The CDR3 loop spans 11 amino acids. J lost 8 bases, V lost 8 bases, and 5 bases had no gene match. Germline V lookup: CDR1 LNHDA, CDR2 SQIVND (reference sequence). CDR3 in DNA: TGTGCCAGTTACTACAGGGGAGGCTACACCTTC. Translating gives CASYYRGGYTF.

This clone was detected only once. CDR3 DNA sequence: TGTGCCAGCAGCTTATATTGGGGGAGCCCCATCCAAGAGACCCAGTACTTC. Translation gives CASSLYWGSPIQETQYF. The J gene is TRBJ2-5, the V gene TRBV5-6, with D tentatively TRBD1 or TRBD2 (5 bases each). Germline values: CDR1 SGHDT, CDR2 YYEEEE. This CDR3 region has 17 residues. Trimming removed 2 bases at V and 1 base at J, with 18 bases between.

Of note for this clone: The same CDR3 is also encoded by other DNA sequences in this sample. This chain links TRBV6-5 with TRBJ2-7; 9 bases fit TRBD1. This CDR3 is 14 amino acids long. Germline V gene sequence: CDR1 MNHEY, CDR2 SVGAGI. The trim removed 5 bases at V and 1 base at J, leaving 3 bases unmatched. CDR3 sequence (DNA): TGTGCCAGCAGTCGGGACAGGGTGTCCTACGAGCAGTACTTC. Amino acid sequence: CASSRDRVSYEQYF.

This clone was counted between two and nine times. V is TRBV6-5 and J is TRBJ2-3, with 7 nucleotides matching TRBD2. V dropped 2 bases and J dropped 3; count of bases not matched to a gene: 2. The CDR3 has 14 amino acids. The germline CDR1 and CDR2 sequences are MNHEY and SVGAGI. CDR3 nucleotides: TGTGCCAGCAGTTACAGCGGGGAGACAGATACGCAGTATTTT. Protein sequence: CASSYSGETDTQYF.

This rearrangement joins TRBV27 to TRBJ1-4; no firm D call. The CDR3 length is 17 residues. Germline lookup yields CDR1 MNHEY and CDR2 SMNVEV (reference sequence). V was pared by 4 bases and J by 4 bases, with 19 bases between. CDR3 residues: CASSYRAAAPFNEKLFF. In DNA, the CDR3 is TGTGCCAGCAGTTATCGCGCGGCGGCCCCCTTTAATGAAAAACTGTTTTTT.

The gene calls are TRBV6-5 and TRBJ2-6; D gene unclear. CDR3 length: 16 amino acids. Germline V gene data show CDR1 as MNHEY and CDR2 as SVGAGI. Trimming shortened V by 2 bases and J by 4 bases, and 12 bases separated the two germline ends. CDR3 in amino acids: CASSYGALSGANVLTF. For the CDR3, the DNA is TGTGCCAGCAGTTACGGAGCCTTATCGGGGGCCAACGTCCTGACTTTC.

This rearrangement joins TRBV7-9 to TRBJ1-1, with D possibly matching TRBD1 (5 bases). Germline-derived CDR1 and CDR2 are SEHNR and FQNEAQ (reference sequence). The CDR3 is made up of 14 amino acids. V lost 1 base and J lost 10, with 16 bases in between. The CDR3 DNA sequence: TGTGCCAGCAGCTTAGATTCGGGACCCCTAGGAGCTTTCTTT. Its protein is CASSLDSGPLGAFF.

This clone appeared a few times. The CDR3 coding sequence is TGTGCCAGCTCTAGGGGGCGGGACACTGAAGCTTTCTTT. It translates to CASSRGRDTEAFF. The rearrangement links TRBV18 to TRBJ1-1, with 7 nucleotides matching TRBD1. The V gene end was trimmed by 6 bases and the J gene end by 3 bases; junction bases not matched to a gene: 4. There are 13 residues in the CDR3. Germline V gene sequence: CDR1 KGHSH, CDR2 LQKENI.

This clone appeared a few times. The chain carries TRBV6-6 and TRBJ1-6; D is ambiguous. Germline V gives CDR1 MNHNY, CDR2 SVGAGI (reference sequence). CDR3 length: 14 residues. V lost 4 bases and J 6 bases, leaving 10 bases between the germline ends. The CDR3 reads CASSSSGVNSPLHF. The CDR3 DNA sequence: TGTGCCAGCAGTTCCTCGGGCGTTAATTCACCCCTCCACTTT.